This T cell receptor (beta chain) originates from a study of shared clonotypes between healthy human individuals. Measured with immunoSEQ multiplex PCR; TCRdb has only the in-frame clones, and not every one. The sample lists roughly 2 million clones, approximately 94% occurring once. To note about this clone: Other DNA sequences from this sample encode an identical CDR3 as well.

The length of the CDR3 is 13 residues. The J segment lost 2 bases and the V segment lost 3 bases, leaving 2 bases of the junction unmatched. Germline V gene sequence: CDR1 SQVTM, CDR2 ANQGSEA. The rearrangement uses TRBV29-1 and TRBJ2-3; 7 bases map to TRBD1. The receptor was isolated from a young man in good health. The specimen sequenced was naive CD4+ T cells sorted from blood. Sample subset: CD45RA+ positively selected. The DNA of the CDR3 is TGCAGCGTTGACAGGGGGAACACAGATACGCAGTATTTT. This encodes CSVDRGNTDTQYF.